This T cell receptor (beta chain) is drawn from a study of cytomegalovirus exposure and HLA in healthy donors. Regarding the study as a whole: As immune exposure information, only CMV serostatus was available. Specificity of a few CMV-associated chains for CMV antigens was verified in vitro. The study designated fewer than 200 TCR beta chains cytomegalovirus-associated.

Turning to this clone: Its antigen is not known.

In germline, CDR1 is SEHNR, CDR2 FQNEAQ (reference sequence). The CDR3 length is 14 residues. Trimming at V came to 8 bases and at J to 4 bases, leaving 10 bases not matched to a gene. The PCR ran on 60 Vbeta and 13 Jbeta primers. Method: immunoSEQ multiplex PCR; TCRdb's copy keeps in-frame clones and lacks some. The sample consists of approximately 80,000 clones, 60% to 75% of them appearing once. This clonotype originated in a woman aged 40 to 50 in good health and CMV-seropositive. Sequenced sample: PBMCs. The chain carries TRBV7-9 and TRBJ1-1, with 7 bases fitting TRBD1. For the CDR3, the DNA is TGTGCCAGCCGTCAACAGGGGCTTTTCACTGAAGCTTTCTTT. It encodes CASRQQGLFTEAFF. Full variable domain (outside the CDR3, taken from reference TRBV7-9 and TRBJ1-1): DTGVSQNPRHKITKRGQNVTFRCDPISEHNRLYWYRQTLGQGPEFLTYFQNEAQLEKSRLLSDRFSAERPKGSFSTLEIQRTEQGDSAMYLCASRQQGLFTEAFFGQGTRLTVV.